This T cell receptor (beta chain) originates from a study of vaccination effects on CD4 cells after COVID-19. Turning to the study itself: Among convalescent patients, two provided samples 16 days and one week before vaccination. Whole-study results and caveats: In convalescents, post-vaccine spike-reactive clones were mainly new clones induced by vaccination.

Per the germline V gene, CDR1 is SGHTA and CDR2 is FQGTGA. V lost 5 bases and J 5 bases, leaving 9 bases between the germline ends. CDR3 length: 12 amino acids. Measured with immunoSEQ multiplex PCR; TCRdb has only the in-frame clones, and not every one. The data contain more than 35,000 clones, about 68% of them singletons. This clone was counted only a few times. Its antigen remains unknown. Within the ViraFEST assay, antigen-specific CD4+ T cells underwent expansion with viral peptide pools prior to sequencing. The culture ran for under eleven days, and then CD4+ T cells were isolated. SARS-CoV-2 infection was confirmed by PCR in the person between March and December 2020. About 2 million PBMC were seeded per well and grown in the presence of 10 IU/ml IL-2 and roughly 9.9 ug/ml peptides. Half the medium was swapped for IL-2 medium on days 3 and 7.

The V gene is TRBV7-3, the J gene TRBJ1-1; unclear D gene. This TCR derives from a human donor who had a prior SARS-CoV-2 infection. Sequences were derived from CD4+ T cells from PBMCs cultured with a peptide pool, sampled before COVID-19 vaccination. The CDR3: CASSPGGTEAFF. The CDR3 region has the DNA TGTGCCAGCAGCCCGGGTGGTACTGAAGCTTTCTTT.